The sequence of this T cell receptor beta chain was determined in a study of blood T cell repertoires in COVID-19. Assay: immunoSEQ multiplex PCR; the TCRdb copy retains only in-frame clones and omits some. The sample shows 120,000 to 150,000 clones, around 80% of them seen only once. This clonotype was obtained from a man between 60 and 75 years old with active or convalescent COVID-19. Sequencing input: peripheral blood.

The CDR3 coding sequence is TGTGCCAGCACCCCCATATCGGGGAGGCGCAATGAGCAGTTCTTC. This encodes CASTPISGRRNEQFF. The chain joins TRBV7-2 to TRBJ2-1, with D perhaps matching TRBD2 (6 bases). This CDR3 spans 15 amino acids. V shed 7 bases and J shed 6 bases, with 19 bases lying between them. Germline V lookup: CDR1 SGHTA, CDR2 FQGNSA.